The T cell receptor beta chain under discussion was sequenced for a study of T cell changes during pregnancy in multiple sclerosis. TCRdb's copy holds only in-frame clones and misses some; the assay was immunoSEQ multiplex PCR. The table includes 30,000 to 50,000 clones, about nine tenths detected once. Trimming at V came to 6 bases and at J to 7 bases, leaving 7 bases not matched to a gene. In germline, CDR1 is KGHSH, CDR2 LQKENI. The CDR3 has 15 residues. By sample fraction, this clone is medium-sized. This TCR was recovered from a female donor in good health, enrolled as a control in a pregnancy study. This material consisted of CD4+ T cells from peripheral blood mononuclear cells, taken in the third trimester of pregnancy. The V call is TRBV18, the J call TRBJ1-4; 11 bases align to TRBD1. In DNA form, the CDR3 reads TGTGCCAGCTCCATCATAGGACAGGGGGCTGAAAAACTGTTTTTT. Translating gives CASSIIGQGAEKLFF.